This entry lists 32 T cell receptor beta chains sequenced from one sample in a study of blood T cell repertoires in COVID-19. The data were produced by immunoSEQ multiplex PCR, yet TCRdb's version contains in-frame clones alone and is incomplete. The sample records tens of thousands of clones, about 86% being singletons. The specimen was peripheral blood. Receptor source: a man aged 35-49 years with acute or convalescent COVID-19.

The genes are TRBV27 and TRBJ2-5; a weak D match, TRBD1 (6 bases). The CDR3 length is 14 residues. Trimming left V 2 bases short and J 2 bases short, with 9 bases between. CDR1 is MNHEY, CDR2 SMNVEV, per germline (reference sequence). The CDR3 bases are TGTGCCAGCAGTTTACAAACAGGGCAAGAGACCCAGTACTTC. It translates to CASSLQTGQETQYF.

This clone was observed a few times. The V call is TRBV5-1, the J call TRBJ1-6; D unclear. The CDR3 contains 14 residues. Trimming shortened V by 0 bases and J by 6 bases, and 7 bases separated the two germline ends. CDR1 is SGHRS, CDR2 YFSETQ, per germline. In nucleotides, the CDR3 is TGCGCCAGCAGCTTGGCACAGAGTAATTCACCCCTCCACTTT. It translates to CASSLAQSNSPLHF.

V and J are TRBV5-1 and TRBJ2-2; 8 bases fit TRBD2. V dropped 1 base and J dropped 5; count of bases not matched to a gene: 7. Germline V CDR1 and CDR2: SGHRS, YFSETQ. This CDR3 region has 16 residues. This chain's CDR3 is CASSLSVAGLTGELFF. The CDR3 DNA follows: TGCGCCAGCAGCTTGTCTGTAGCGGGGCTTACCGGGGAGCTGTTTTTT.

This chain joins TRBV11-2 and TRBJ1-2, with D possibly being TRBD1 (6 bases). The CDR3 is 15 amino acids. Looked up from germline, CDR1 is SGHAT and CDR2 is FQNNGV. V gave up 7 bases and J gave up 8 bases, with 23 bases separating them. CDR3 protein: CASTSLKGHGLGYTF. DNA of the CDR3: TGTGCCAGCACCTCTTTGAAGGGACACGGCCTAGGCTACACCTTC.

The chain has TRBV7-8 and TRBJ1-1; D gene uncertain. With 1 base removed from V and 3 bases from J, the gap between germline ends came to 15 bases. The CDR3 sequence is 16 residues long. From germline, CDR1 is SGHVS and CDR2 FQNEAQ. CDR3 protein: CASSLGRGALDTEAFF. The CDR3, as DNA: TGTGCCAGCAGCTTAGGACGCGGAGCCTTGGACACTGAAGCTTTCTTT.

The chain joins TRBV11-2 to TRBJ2-7; TRBD1 aligns across 9 bases. The CDR3 totals 17 residues. CDR1 and CDR2 from the germline V gene are SGHAT and FQNNGV. V was clipped by 4 bases and J by 2 bases; unmatched bases: 12. The CDR3: CASSSLQGAYSTYEQYF. DNA of the CDR3: TGTGCCAGCAGCTCGTTACAGGGGGCCTATTCTACCTACGAGCAGTACTTC.

This sequence joins TRBV5-5 and TRBJ1-1, with D tentatively TRBD1 (6 bases). Germline V gene data show CDR1 as SGHKS and CDR2 as YYEKEE (reference sequence). V lost 4 bases to trimming and J lost 4 bases, with 17 bases between them. The CDR3 sequence is 15 residues long. The CDR3 DNA sequence: TGTGCCAGCAGCAACCGTCTATTAGGGGGCACTGAAGCTTTCTTT. Residues: CASSNRLLGGTEAFF.

The chain links TRBV10-1 to TRBJ2-4; TRBD1 matches at 8 bases. The ends lost 1 base at V and 0 bases at J; junction bases unmatched: 2. Germline lookup yields CDR1 WNHNN and CDR2 SYGVQD (reference sequence). CDR3 length: 16 residues. The CDR3 sequence: CASSEWTGRAKNIQYF. CDR3 coding DNA: TGCGCCAGCAGTGAGTGGACAGGGCGAGCCAAAAACATTCAGTACTTC.

The chain employs TRBV4-1 and TRBJ1-2; no firm D call. Trimming shortened V by 1 base and J by 1 base, and 7 bases separated the two germline ends. This CDR3 is built from 14 residues. CDR1 is MGHRA and CDR2 is YSYEKL in the germline V gene. The CDR3 spells CASSQAGVNYGYTF. CDR3 nucleotide sequence: TGCGCCAGCAGCCAAGCCGGGGTTAACTATGGCTACACCTTC.

The chain recombines TRBV19 with TRBJ2-7, with TRBD1 as a possible D gene (5 bases). The CDR3 totals 17 residues. CDR1 is LNHDA, CDR2 SQIVND, per germline (reference sequence). Between the trimmed V and J ends, which lost 6 bases and 2 bases, there was a span of 23 bases. CDR3: CASRKMVQENWAYEQYF. The DNA of the CDR3 is TGTGCCAGTAGAAAAATGGTACAGGAGAACTGGGCCTACGAGCAGTACTTC.

This sequence joins TRBV5-1 and TRBJ1-1, with 11 positions matching TRBD1. The V gene's germline CDR1 is SGHRS and CDR2 YFSETQ. The CDR3 extends over 17 amino acids. Losses at the gene ends were 8 bases for V and 0 bases for J; bases not matched to a gene: 12. This CDR3 reads CASSGGQGASMNTEAFF. The CDR3 DNA is TGCGCCAGTTCGGGAGGACAGGGGGCATCGATGAACACTGAAGCTTTCTTT.

This chain links TRBV27 with TRBJ1-5, with 10 positions matching TRBD1. Germline V gene lookup returns CDR1 MNHEY and CDR2 SMNVEV (reference sequence). Trimming removed 8 bases from V and 11 bases from J; junction bases left unmatched: 9. The CDR3 is 13 amino acids. The CDR3 nucleotides read TGTGCCAGCGGTAGACAGGGGGCTGGGTCCCAGCATTTT. Its translation is CASGRQGAGSQHF.

The chain uses TRBV6-5 and TRBJ2-5, with 10 bases matching TRBD1. Germline-derived CDR1 and CDR2 are MNHEY and SVGAGI. V lost 6 bases to trimming and J lost 4 bases; unmatched junction nucleotides: 5. CDR3 length: 14 residues. The CDR3 sequence: CASRQRDRGETQYF. The DNA of the CDR3 is TGTGCCAGCAGACAGCGGGACAGGGGAGAGACCCAGTACTTC.

The table lists this clone with a count of one. J is TRBJ1-1 and V is TRBV24-1; the D is unclear. The germline gives CDR1 KGHDR, CDR2 SFDVKD. CDR3 length equals 15 residues. V lost 4 bases to trimming and J lost 4 bases, with 15 bases between them. CDR3 nucleotides: TGTGCCACCAGTGACCCCAGAAATACCCTCACTGAAGCTTTCTTT. Protein product: CATSDPRNTLTEAFF.

The chain recombines TRBV19 with TRBJ1-4; the D gene is possibly TRBD1 (6 bases). This CDR3 comprises 15 residues. Germline assignment: CDR1 LNHDA and CDR2 SQIVND (reference sequence). V was pared by 4 bases and J by 0 bases, with 9 bases between. Here the CDR3 DNA reads TGTGCCAGTAGTACCAGGACAGCAACTAATGAAAAACTGTTTTTT. The encoded protein is CASSTRTATNEKLFF.

The gene calls are TRBV10-3 and TRBJ1-5; the D is unclear. Germline V gene data show CDR1 as ENHRY and CDR2 as SYGVKD. Trimming removed 2 bases at V and 4 bases at J, with 12 bases between. The CDR3 sequence is 15 residues long. The CDR3 region has the DNA TGTGCCATCAGTGAGGGCACCTCCAAAAATCAGCCCCAGCATTTT. This encodes CAISEGTSKNQPQHF.

This rearrangement joins TRBV11-3 to TRBJ1-2, with 7 bases identical to TRBD1. The CDR3 totals 14 residues. Germline trimming cut 5 bases from V and 9 bases from J; bases unmatched to any gene: 12. CDR1 and CDR2 (germline): SGHNT, YENEEA. The CDR3 sequence is CASSQGGGAGSYTF. The DNA of the CDR3 is TGTGCCAGCAGCCAAGGGGGCGGTGCAGGGAGCTACACCTTC.

CDR3 coding DNA: TGCAGCGTTGAAGACGGGGCAGGGGGCTACGAGCAGTACTTC. Encoded protein: CSVEDGAGGYEQYF. This sequence joins TRBV29-1 and TRBJ2-7, with 7 bases matching TRBD1. The CDR3 extends over 14 amino acids. V gave up 0 bases and J gave up 3 bases; unmatched junction bases: 5. Germline CDR1 SQVTM, CDR2 ANQGSEA.

The chain joins TRBV12-5 to TRBJ1-5; D is possibly TRBD1 (6 bases). V was clipped by 8 bases and J by 3 bases, with 17 bases between them. The V gene's germline CDR1 is LGHNT and CDR2 FRNRAP. The CDR3 has 15 residues. The CDR3 here is CASLGPGGPNQPQHF. Written as DNA, the CDR3 is TGTGCTAGTCTAGGGCCGGGGGGCCCCAATCAGCCCCAGCATTTT.

The gene calls are TRBV5-4 and TRBJ2-1; TRBD1 agrees at 9 bases. Germline lookup yields CDR1 SGHNT and CDR2 YYREEE (reference sequence). Unmatched junction bases numbered 15, after V lost 4 bases and J lost 7 bases. The CDR3 sequence is 17 residues long. CDR3 region: CASSNQAGQGHWNEQFF. The CDR3 coding sequence is TGTGCCAGCAGCAACCAGGCGGGACAGGGCCACTGGAATGAGCAGTTCTTC.

This rearrangement joins TRBV2 to TRBJ1-4, with TRBD1 matching over 9 bases. The germline gives CDR1 SNHLY, CDR2 FYNNEI. The CDR3 loop spans 15 amino acids. V shed 6 bases and J 7 bases; nucleotides not matched to a gene: 9. CDR3 amino acids: CASSDLQTGGEKLFF. CDR3 nucleotides: TGTGCCAGCAGCGATCTTCAGACAGGGGGTGAAAAACTGTTTTTT.

The CDR3 region is CASSLNSRGGNTIYF. CDR3 in DNA: TGTGCCAGCAGCTTAAATTCAAGAGGCGGAAACACCATATATTTT. This chain connects TRBV11-3 to TRBJ1-3; D is unclear. The CDR3 loop spans 15 amino acids. V shed 2 bases and J shed 4 bases, with 12 bases lying between them. Germline lookup yields CDR1 SGHNT and CDR2 YENEEA.

This clone has only a few counts. The CDR3 protein is CATSDTGYGYTF. In DNA, the CDR3 is TGTGCCACCAGTGACACGGGCTATGGCTACACCTTC. V and J are TRBV24-1 and TRBJ1-2; D unclear. The germline V gene encodes CDR1 KGHDR and CDR2 SFDVKD. The germline V and J ends were trimmed by 4 bases and 4 bases, with 6 bases remaining between them. This CDR3 spans 12 amino acids.

J is TRBJ2-7 and V is TRBV11-3; D may be TRBD1 (5 bases). V was cut by 5 bases and J by 0 bases, with 11 bases left in between. Per germline, CDR1 SGHNT and CDR2 YENEEA. This CDR3 is built from 14 residues. The CDR3 region is CASSPGRNSYEQYF. CDR3 nucleotide sequence: TGTGCCAGCAGCCCAGGGCGAAACTCCTACGAGCAGTACTTC.

This sequence joins TRBV4-1 and TRBJ2-2, with D possibly matching TRBD1 (6 bases). The CDR3 contains 16 residues. Germline assignment: CDR1 MGHRA and CDR2 YSYEKL. Trimming took off 2 bases at V and 0 bases at J, with 10 bases between the two ends. The CDR3 sequence: CASSQPRQANTGELFF. The DNA of the CDR3 is TGCGCCAGCAGCCAACCTCGACAGGCGAACACCGGGGAGCTGTTTTTT.

The chain employs TRBV6-5 and TRBJ2-2; perhaps TRBD1 as D (5 bases). V gave up 6 bases and J gave up 8 bases, with 13 bases separating them. The CDR3 is 13 residues long. CDR1 MNHEY and CDR2 SVGAGI come from the germline V gene. CDR3 residues: CASRSVNRGELFF. The CDR3 bases are TGTGCCAGCAGATCTGTTAACAGGGGGGAGCTGTTTTTT.

This rearrangement joins TRBV9 to TRBJ1-2; 10 bases match TRBD1. The ends lost 3 bases at V and 3 bases at J; junction bases unmatched: 5. The CDR3 has 15 amino acids. Per germline, CDR1 SGDLS and CDR2 YYNGEE. The CDR3 spells CASSARQGAYYGYTF. The CDR3 nucleotides are TGTGCCAGCAGCGCTCGACAGGGGGCCTACTATGGCTACACCTTC.

The chain uses TRBV27 and TRBJ1-2; TRBD1 aligns across 7 bases. The length of the CDR3 is 15 residues. After removal of 5 bases from V and 7 bases from J, the junction contained 13 bases not matched to a gene. Germline CDR1 is MNHEY and CDR2 is SMNVEV (reference sequence). The CDR3 DNA reads TGTGCCAGCAGTCTCCGGGACAGCCGCCGGGGTGGCTACACCTTC. Translation: CASSLRDSRRGGYTF.

This clone was detected only once. V and J are TRBV30 and TRBJ1-3; D is unresolved. The V end was cut by 0 bases, the J end by 0 bases, with 9 bases between. The V gene's germline CDR1 is GTSNPN and CDR2 SVGIG (reference sequence). This CDR3 has 15 residues. The CDR3 region has the DNA TGTGCCTGGAGTGTACATGGCAGCTCTGGAAACACCATATATTTT. This encodes CAWSVHGSSGNTIYF.

This chain connects TRBV30 to TRBJ1-2; D unresolved. This CDR3 spans 12 amino acids. CDR1 is GTSNPN and CDR2 is SVGIG in the germline V gene (reference sequence). V was shortened by 3 bases and J by 5 bases, with 10 bases between the two germline ends. CDR3 in amino acids: CAWRWAVYGYTF. In DNA form, the CDR3 reads TGTGCCTGGAGATGGGCAGTATATGGCTACACCTTC.

The CDR3 DNA reads TGTGCCTGGAGTCGGGACAGGGAGGGCCAGCCCCAGCATTTT. Protein sequence: CAWSRDREGQPQHF. The gene calls are TRBV30 and TRBJ1-5; TRBD1 matches at 9 bases. With 2 bases clipped from V and 7 bases from J, the junction kept 6 bases outside the gene matches. The germline gives CDR1 GTSNPN, CDR2 SVGIG (reference sequence). This CDR3 comprises 14 residues.

The rearrangement joins TRBV13 to TRBJ2-3, with a weak D call TRBD2 (6 bases). Trimming pared 0 bases from V and 5 bases from J, leaving 12 bases between. This CDR3 region has 15 residues. Per the germline V gene, CDR1 is PRHDT and CDR2 is FYEKMQ (reference sequence). The CDR3 spells CASSLGAGRQDTQYF. In DNA, the CDR3 is TGTGCCAGCAGCTTAGGCGCGGGGAGGCAAGATACGCAGTATTTT. Filled out from reference TRBV13 and TRBJ2-3, the complete variable domain reads AAGVIQSPRHLIKEKRETATLKCYPIPRHDTVYWYQQGPGQDPQFLISFYEKMQSDKGSIPDRFSAQQFSDYHSELNMSSLELGDSALYFCASSLGAGRQDTQYFGPGTRLTVL.